Below, 19 T cell receptor beta chains from the same sample are listed, as sequenced in a study of beta chain bispecific antibodies for T cell cancers. TCRdb re-derived calls from the 5' RACE reads in MiXCR, one entry per CDR3 protein. The sample shows some 21,000 distinct CDR3 sequences, approximately 2.5% of them seen only once. Overall study findings and caveats: Normal T cells contributed less of the targeted TRBV signal than the leukemia cells did.

Their cognate antigens are unknown. Blood mononuclear cells were expanded for 3 to 4 days using either OKT3 anti-CD3 antibody or CD3/CD28 beads. The sample taken for sequencing was healthy donor T cells cultured with leukemia cells. The receptors were sampled from a human donor in good health. Some clones in this sample may be carry-over from other donors' samples.

This clonotype was recorded at least ten times. This chain joins TRBV5-5 and TRBJ2-1; D ambiguous. V lost 3 bases and J 0 bases, leaving 4 bases between the germline ends. Germline V gene lookup returns CDR1 SGHKS and CDR2 YYEKEE (reference sequence). The CDR3 sequence is 13 residues long. CDR3 region: CASSSVSYNEQFF. CDR3 in DNA: TGTGCCAGCAGCTCAGTCTCCTACAATGAGCAGTTCTTC.

At least ten counts were recorded for this clonotype. V usage is TRBV27 and J usage is TRBJ2-5; no clear D. V was cut by 6 bases and J by 8 bases, with 19 bases left in between. Germline CDR1 reads MNHEY; CDR2 reads SMNVEV (reference sequence). CDR3 size: 14 residues. Written as DNA, the CDR3 is TGTGCCAGCAGCCCCGGGCTGCGCTTCCCCACCCAGTACTTC. This encodes CASSPGLRFPTQYF.

Only a few counts were recorded for this clonotype. The rearrangement uses TRBV2 and TRBJ2-7; 7 bases agree with TRBD1. CDR3 length equals 15 residues. Germline V gene sequence: CDR1 SNHLY, CDR2 FYNNEI. J was trimmed by 4 bases and V by 2 bases; bases with no gene match: 8. The CDR3 region is CASSEPTGKYYEQYF. CDR3 coding DNA: TGTGCCAGCAGTGAACCGACAGGGAAATATTACGAGCAGTACTTC.

This clonotype has more than one count but fewer than ten. This chain joins TRBV27 and TRBJ2-1; D may be TRBD2 (5 bases). This CDR3 spans 18 amino acids. Germline values: CDR1 MNHEY, CDR2 SMNVEV (reference sequence). Trimming pared 1 base from V and 7 bases from J, leaving 23 bases between. The CDR3 spells CASSLYPIIGAGGNEQFF. CDR3 nucleotides: TGTGCCAGCAGTTTATACCCGATAATTGGCGCGGGTGGGAATGAGCAGTTCTTC.

This clonotype was observed at least ten times. The chain carries TRBV29-1 and TRBJ2-1, with 8 bases matching TRBD2. The germline CDR1 and CDR2 sequences are SQVTM and ANQGSEA. CDR3 length equals 14 residues. The V gene end was trimmed by 7 bases and the J gene end by 5 bases; junction bases not matched to a gene: 10. The CDR3 loop reads CSATGGVTDNEQFF. CDR3 DNA sequence: TGCAGCGCGACCGGGGGGGTGACAGACAATGAGCAGTTCTTC.

This clonotype was recorded many times. The chain joins TRBV29-1 to TRBJ1-2, with TRBD1 identical over 8 bases. CDR1 is SQVTM and CDR2 is ANQGSEA in the germline V gene. Losses at the gene ends were 6 bases for V and 2 bases for J; bases not matched to a gene: 11. The CDR3 totals 15 residues. The CDR3 sequence is CSVDSGQATNYGYTF. CDR3 nucleotides: TGCAGCGTCGATTCGGGACAGGCCACAAACTATGGCTACACCTTC.

This clonotype was recorded at least ten times. The J gene is TRBJ1-2, the V gene TRBV7-8, with TRBD1 identical over 8 bases. J gave up 6 bases and V 1 base, and 7 bases lay outside the gene matches. The CDR3 runs 15 residues. Germline lookup yields CDR1 SGHVS and CDR2 FQNEAQ. The CDR3 loop reads CASSLDAGGGDGYTF. Written as DNA, the CDR3 is TGTGCCAGCAGCTTAGACGCAGGGGGCGGGGATGGCTACACCTTC.

This clonotype has ten or more counts. The gene calls are TRBV6-5 and TRBJ1-6, with 7 bases aligning to TRBD1. In germline, CDR1 is MNHEY, CDR2 SVGAGI. V was clipped by 7 bases and J by 3 bases; unmatched bases: 6. There are 15 residues in the CDR3. The CDR3 nucleotides are TGTGCCAGCACCCCGGGACAGATCTATAATTCACCCCTCCACTTT. Amino acid sequence: CASTPGQIYNSPLHF.

The chain couples TRBV5-4 to TRBJ1-3, with D unclear. V lost 4 bases and J 2 bases, leaving 19 bases between the germline ends. Germline V gene sequence: CDR1 SGHNT, CDR2 YYREEE (reference sequence). The CDR3 runs to 17 residues. The CDR3 DNA reads TGTGCCAGCAGCGACCGGGCTGCAACGCTCACTGGAAACACCATATATTTT. The encoded protein is CASSDRAATLTGNTIYF.

This clonotype was seen many times. J is TRBJ2-7 and V is TRBV5-5; D is perhaps TRBD2 (6 bases). In germline, CDR1 is SGHKS, CDR2 YYEKEE (reference sequence). V was pared by 4 bases and J by 5 bases, with 10 bases between. The CDR3 is made up of 12 amino acids. Here the CDR3 reads CASSVTGDEQYF. The CDR3 nucleotides are TGTGCCAGCAGCGTCACGGGGGACGAGCAGTACTTC.

This clonotype has a count of ten or more. J is TRBJ2-7 and V is TRBV30, with 8 positions matching TRBD1. Germline CDR1 reads GTSNPN; CDR2 reads SVGIG (reference sequence). The CDR3 consists of 15 residues. J was trimmed by 2 bases and V by 0 bases; bases with no gene match: 6. This chain's CDR3 is CAWSVLTGATYEQYF. The DNA for the CDR3 is TGTGCCTGGAGTGTACTGACAGGGGCGACCTACGAGCAGTACTTC.

This clonotype was recorded at least ten times. The V gene is TRBV25-1, the J gene TRBJ2-5, with D possibly TRBD2 on 5 matching bases. The V gene's germline CDR1 is MGHDK and CDR2 SYGVNS. Between the trimmed V and J ends, which lost 6 bases and 2 bases, there was a span of 13 bases. The CDR3 extends over 14 amino acids. The CDR3 nucleotides are TGTGCCAGCAGCCCTGTGGCGGGTCAAGAGACCCAGTACTTC. As protein: CASSPVAGQETQYF.

The sample holds many counts of this clonotype. The genes are TRBV2 and TRBJ2-5, with 9 nucleotides matching TRBD2. CDR1 and CDR2 (germline): SNHLY, FYNNEI. The CDR3 is made up of 16 amino acids. V dropped 6 bases and J dropped 4; count of bases not matched to a gene: 12. CDR3 amino acids: CASRKSGGTQRETQYF. The CDR3 DNA is TGTGCCAGCAGGAAGAGCGGGGGGACTCAAAGAGAGACCCAGTACTTC.

This clonotype was seen at least ten times. Sequence at one end of the junction differs from germline and may be a read error. The chain combines TRBV20-1 with TRBJ2-7; 7 bases are shared with TRBD2. The CDR3 is 15 residues long. Germline V lookup: CDR1 DFQATT, CDR2 SNEGSKA (reference sequence). In DNA form, the CDR3 reads TGCAGTGCTCGAGAGGCGCGAGCGGGGAAGTACGAGCAGTACTTC. Encoded protein: CSAREARAGKYEQYF.

This clonotype was counted at least ten times. The chain couples TRBV7-8 to TRBJ2-7; D tentatively reads TRBD1 or TRBD2 (6 bases each). CDR1 and CDR2 from the germline V gene are SGHVS and FQNEAQ. V lost 3 bases and J lost 2, with 11 bases in between. This CDR3 contains 14 residues. The CDR3 sequence is CASSFKGGAYEQYF. In DNA, the CDR3 is TGTGCCAGCAGCTTTAAGGGGGGAGCCTACGAGCAGTACTTC.

The V gene is TRBV19, the J gene TRBJ2-7; D is tentatively TRBD1 or TRBD2 (5 bases each). Trimming took off 3 bases at V and 5 bases at J, with 14 bases between the two ends. Germline V gene lookup returns CDR1 LNHDA and CDR2 SQIVND (reference sequence). The CDR3 length is 14 residues. CDR3 region: CASSMGSPGHEQYF. Written as DNA, the CDR3 is TGTGCCAGTAGTATGGGCTCCCCGGGACACGAGCAGTACTTC.

The rearrangement uses TRBV4-1 and TRBJ1-6, with a weak D call TRBD1 (5 bases). The germline V gene has CDR1 MGHRA and CDR2 YSYEKL. Trimming stripped 1 base from V and 6 bases from J, with 13 bases between. CDR3 length equals 16 residues. CDR3 in amino acids: CASSQAGPPINSPLHF. CDR3 sequence (DNA): TGCGCCAGCAGCCAAGCAGGGCCACCAATTAATTCACCCCTCCACTTT.

This clonotype was seen at least ten times. The V gene is TRBV20-1, the J gene TRBJ2-5, with 7 bases that match TRBD1. The CDR3 extends over 14 amino acids. The V gene's germline CDR1 is DFQATT and CDR2 SNEGSKA (reference sequence). The J segment lost 2 bases and the V segment lost 5 bases, leaving 8 bases of the junction unmatched. The CDR3 bases are TGCAGTGCTCCCAACCAGGGACAGCAAGAGACCCAGTACTTC. This gives the protein CSAPNQGQQETQYF.

This clonotype was picked up many times. The genes are TRBV30 and TRBJ1-2; 10 positions match TRBD1. The CDR3 has 14 amino acids. V dropped 1 base and J dropped 6; count of bases not matched to a gene: 5. In germline, CDR1 is GTSNPN, CDR2 SVGIG (reference sequence). In DNA, the CDR3 is TGTGCCTGGAGTGCCTCCGGACAGGGGGATGGCTACACCTTC. It encodes CAWSASGQGDGYTF.